The 19 T cell receptor delta chains in this list originate from one sample, sequenced in a study of γδ T cells in repeated Plasmodium falciparum infection. TCRdb re-called the multiplex PCR reads with CATT. The data show 93,000 or so delta-chain clones, roughly 0.98% seen once. Bulk repertoires came from Vgamma9/Vdelta2+ or Vdelta2-negative gammadelta T cells flow-sorted from PBMC. The material sequenced was gamma-delta T cells from blood. The receptors derive from a pool of human donors (malaria-infected and uninfected, not separated).

In its sample, this clone is medium-sized. In the same sample, other DNA sequences code for this CDR3. V gene TRDV2 combines with J gene TRDJ3; TRDD3 agrees at 12 bases. The CDR3 runs to 20 residues. CDR1 is GEAIGNYY, CDR2 EKD, per germline. Trimming took 3 bases from V and 0 from J; bases not matched to a gene: 8. CDR3 DNA sequence: TGTGCCTGTGACTCGCCACTGGGGGATACCAGCTCCTGGGACACCCGACAGATGTTTTTC. This gives the protein CACDSPLGDTSSWDTRQMFF.

This clone was seen repeatedly, ten times or more. The TCRdb record carries a much larger clone's protein, which differs from this DNA's translation at residue 6; a read error is the likely cause, and the protein listed here is the DNA translation. The rearrangement joins TRDV2 to TRDJ1, with 9 positions matching TRDD3. No J gene was available from TCRdb, and it was assigned here by a germline match of the DNA. This CDR3 is 22 amino acids long. Trimming took 3 bases from V and 0 from J; bases not matched to a gene: 25. Germline CDR1 and CDR2: GEAIGNYY and EKD. CDR3 nucleotides: TGTGCCTGTGACGAAACTACAACACTGACTGGGGGACCCTTATCGTACACCGATAAACTCATCTTT. Its protein product is CACDETTTLTGGPLSYTDKLIF.

About this clone: A single base is all that separates this from a far larger clone, so a read error is likely. The same CDR3 arises from other DNA sequences in this sample as well. V and J are TRDV1 and TRDJ1, with 10 bases identical to TRDD3. The CDR3 loop spans 18 amino acids. The ends lost 9 bases at V and 1 base at J; junction bases unmatched: 17. Germline loops: CDR1 TSWWSYY, CDR2 QGS. The CDR3 nucleotides are TGTGCTCTCTGGTGTCCCTATCTACTGGGGGATGGCACCGATAAACTCATCTTT. Translation: CALWCPYLLGDGTDKLIF.

This clone was detected a few times. This DNA's translation and the protein TCRdb lists, from a much larger clone, do not match at residue 14, likely due to a read error; the protein shown is translated from the DNA. Here the V gene is TRDV1, but the J gene went uncalled; TRDD3, as called in the table, went unchecked against the DNA. CDR3 size: 16 residues. CDR1 is TSWWSYY, CDR2 QGS, per germline. CDR3 sequence reads: CALGEPVRRGIPKPIF. The CDR3 bases are TGTGCTCTTGGGGAACCGGTCCGAAGGGGGATACCCAAACCCATCTTT.

Comment on this clone: The protein TCRdb lists belongs to a much larger clone and differs from this DNA's translation at residue 7, which points to a read error; the protein shown is made from the DNA. The gene calls are TRDV2 and TRDJ1; TRDD3 matches 9 bases. TCRdb leaves out the J gene; it was filled in here by matching the DNA to germline. V was pared by 0 bases and J by 4 bases, with 17 bases of the junction left unmatched. The CDR3 spans 19 residues. Germline V lookup: CDR1 GEAIGNYY, CDR2 EKD. The DNA for the CDR3 is TGTGCCTGTGACACCGGGGTGTACTGGGGGACCCCGGGGATCGATAAACTCATCTTT. This codes for CACDTGVYWGTPGIDKLIF.

A remark on this clone: One base separates it from a far larger clone, so it is likely a read error. Other DNA sequences in this sample translate to the same CDR3. The CDR3 is CACDTEDRLTGGPHTDKLIF. CDR3 nucleotide sequence: TGTGCCTGTGACACCGAAGACAGGTTAACTGGGGGTCCACACACCGATAAACTCATCTTT. The chain employs TRDV2 and TRDJ1; 8 bases line up with TRDD3. V shed 0 bases and J 0 bases; nucleotides not matched to a gene: 17. Germline V lookup: CDR1 GEAIGNYY, CDR2 EKD. The CDR3 has 20 residues.

About this clone: TCRdb assigns this DNA the protein of a much larger clone, which departs from its translation at residue 3; this likely reflects a read error, and the protein shown comes from translating the DNA. The J gene is TRDJ1, the V gene TRDV2, with TRDD3 identical over 8 bases. TCRdb is silent on the J gene; assignment here came from matching the DNA to germline. This CDR3 is 17 amino acids long. Germline CDR1 is GEAIGNYY and CDR2 is EKD. This CDR3 is CARDPVLGENYTDKLIF. DNA of the CDR3: TGTGCCCGTGACCCCGTGCTGGGGGAAAACTACACCGATAAACTCATCTTT.

This clone was seen repeatedly, ten times or more. This DNA translates differently at residue 9 from the TCRdb protein, which is that of a much larger clone; a read error is likely, and the protein shown is the DNA's own translation. The V and J genes are TRDV2 and TRDJ2; 7 bases line up with TRDD3. Matching the DNA to germline supplied the J gene, which TCRdb does not give. With 0 bases clipped from V and 6 bases from J, the junction kept 3 bases outside the gene matches. The CDR3 spans 14 residues. The germline CDR1 and CDR2 sequences are GEAIGNYY and EKD. Here the CDR3 reads CACDTITGAAQLFF. CDR3 in DNA: TGTGCCTGTGACACCATTACTGGGGCAGCACAACTCTTCTTT.

Comments on this clone: The likely explanation is a read error, given a far larger clone one base away. Other nucleotide sequences in the sample specify the same CDR3. The CDR3 bases are TGTGCTCTTGGGGAAATCGGCCTTCCCACGAAACATACTGGGGGATTCCTATACACCGATAAACTCATCTTT. Amino acids: CALGEIGLPTKHTGGFLYTDKLIF. This chain connects TRDV1 to TRDJ1, with TRDD3 identical over 10 bases. The J gene is not listed in TCRdb, so it was assigned here from a DNA match to germline. V was clipped by 2 bases and J by 0 bases; unmatched bases: 27. Germline CDR1 is TSWWSYY and CDR2 is QGS. The CDR3 loop spans 24 amino acids.

Regarding this clone: A far more abundant clone sits one base away, making this likely a read error. The sample holds other DNA sequences that translate to the same CDR3. The chain combines TRDV2 with TRDJ4; 8 bases align to TRDD3. No J segment appears in TCRdb, so it was assigned here by matching the sequence to germline. The CDR3 runs 18 residues. Germline V gene sequence: CDR1 GEAIGNYY, CDR2 EKD. CDR3 residues: CACDTGPTDWGARRPLIF. The CDR3, as DNA: TGTGCTTGTGACACCGGACCTACAGACTGGGGGGCCCGTCGACCCCTGATCTTT.

This clone has a count of ten or more. This likely traces to a read error, being one base from a far larger clone. Other DNA sequences from this sample encode an identical CDR3 as well. The rearrangement uses TRDV2 and TRDJ1, with TRDD3 identical over 13 bases. In the absence of a J gene in TCRdb, the DNA was matched to germline to assign it here. Trimming took 1 base from V and 0 from J; bases not matched to a gene: 13. The CDR3 sequence is 20 residues long. Germline lookup yields CDR1 GEAIGNYY and CDR2 EKD. CDR3 region: CACDTPFTGGYEGYTDKLIF. For the CDR3, the DNA is TGTGCCTGTGACACGCCCTTTACTGGGGGATACGAAGGATACACCGATAAACTCATCTTT.

With regard to this clone: Given a far larger clone just one base away, this is likely a sequencing read error. Other DNA sequences of this sample code for an identical CDR3. The chain has TRDV2 and TRDJ1; 8 bases line up with TRDD3. The J gene is not listed in TCRdb, so it was assigned here from a DNA match to germline. Germline V gene data show CDR1 as GEAIGNYY and CDR2 as EKD. The CDR3 is made up of 19 amino acids. After removal of 7 bases from V and 0 bases from J, the junction contained 21 bases not matched to a gene. The CDR3 DNA follows: TGTGCCTGGGGACCCCCTTCAACTGGGGGGAACAAGTACACCGATAAACTCATCTTT. Its translation: CAWGPPSTGGNKYTDKLIF.

This clone has a handful of counts. With a much larger clone just one base away, this may be a read error. This chain links TRDV1 with TRDJ1; D remains ambiguous. No J segment appears in TCRdb, so it was assigned here by matching the sequence to germline. Germline V lookup: CDR1 TSWWSYY, CDR2 QGS. This CDR3 region has 10 residues. CDR3 in amino acids: CALGNNKLIF. The CDR3, as DNA: TGTGCACTTGGGAACAATAAACTCATCTTT.

Notes on this clone: A far larger clone is just one base off, so this is likely a read error. Other DNA sequences of this sample code for an identical CDR3. The V and J genes are TRDV2 and TRDJ1; D gene ambiguous. Here the J gene was assigned by germline matching of the DNA, as TCRdb has none. The CDR3 sequence is 18 residues long. Trimming cost V 5 bases and J 0 bases, with 24 bases left between them. The germline V gene encodes CDR1 GEAIGNYY and CDR2 EKD. CDR3 residues: CACVQFSRYHPYTDKLIF. DNA for the CDR3: TGTGCCTGTGTCCAATTCTCGAGGTATCACCCCTACACCGATAAACTCATCTTT.

This clone was seen more than once but under ten times. A far larger clone is one nucleotide away, so this likely arose from a read error. Other DNA sequences within the sample encode an identical CDR3. The V gene reported is TRDV2; the J gene is uncalled; whether TRDD3, the table's D call, matches the DNA was not checked. This CDR3 is built from 19 residues. Per the germline V gene, CDR1 is GEAIGNYY and CDR2 is EKD. The DNA for the CDR3 is TGTGCCTGTGACACCGGGGGCTGGGGATACCCTTCGTACACCGATAAACTCATCTTC. Encoded protein: CACDTGGWGYPSYTDKLIF.

Note on this clone: The protein held in TCRdb is that of a much larger clone and does not match this DNA's translation at residue 13, likely because of a read error; the protein shown is translated from the DNA. This rearrangement joins TRDV3 to TRDJ1; TRDD3 matches at 13 bases. The CDR3 is 15 amino acids. Looked up from germline, CDR1 is TVYSNPD and CDR2 is GDNSRS (reference sequence). The DNA for the CDR3 is TGTGCCTCCGACTGGGGGATACGATTGATCGATAAACGCATCTTT. Its translation: CASDWGIRLIDKRIF.

Turning to this clone: A read error likely explains this, since a far larger clone differs by one base. Other DNA sequences from this sample encode an identical CDR3 as well. This chain uses TRDV1 with TRDJ1; the D is unclear. Germline assignment: CDR1 TSWWSYY and CDR2 QGS. CDR3 length: 18 amino acids. The CDR3: CALGAPSGWPRRTDKLIF. The CDR3 DNA reads TGTGCTCTTGGGGCACCGTCGGGCTGGCCCCGAAGGACCGATAAACTCATCTTC.

Notes on this clone: A far larger clone is a single base away, which makes a read error likely. Different DNA sequences within this sample yield the same CDR3. The rearrangement joins TRDV2 to TRDJ1; 10 nucleotides line up with TRDD3. From germline, CDR1 is GEAIGNYY and CDR2 EKD. V shed 3 bases and J 5 bases; nucleotides not matched to a gene: 11. There are 16 residues in the CDR3. CDR3 sequence reads: CACDSLGDSATDKLIF. The CDR3 DNA reads as TGTGCCTGTGACTCACTGGGGGATTCAGCCACTGATAAACTCATCTTT.

This clone was detected ten times or more. V gene TRDV1 combines with J gene TRDJ1, with 8 positions matching TRDD3. CDR3 length: 17 amino acids. CDR1 is TSWWSYY and CDR2 is QGS in the germline V gene. J gave up 2 bases and V 2 bases, and 10 bases lay outside the gene matches. CDR3 sequence: CALGEVIVLGDTDKLIF. In DNA form, the CDR3 reads TGTGCTCTTGGGGAAGTTATCGTGTTGGGGGATACCGATAAACTCATCTTT.